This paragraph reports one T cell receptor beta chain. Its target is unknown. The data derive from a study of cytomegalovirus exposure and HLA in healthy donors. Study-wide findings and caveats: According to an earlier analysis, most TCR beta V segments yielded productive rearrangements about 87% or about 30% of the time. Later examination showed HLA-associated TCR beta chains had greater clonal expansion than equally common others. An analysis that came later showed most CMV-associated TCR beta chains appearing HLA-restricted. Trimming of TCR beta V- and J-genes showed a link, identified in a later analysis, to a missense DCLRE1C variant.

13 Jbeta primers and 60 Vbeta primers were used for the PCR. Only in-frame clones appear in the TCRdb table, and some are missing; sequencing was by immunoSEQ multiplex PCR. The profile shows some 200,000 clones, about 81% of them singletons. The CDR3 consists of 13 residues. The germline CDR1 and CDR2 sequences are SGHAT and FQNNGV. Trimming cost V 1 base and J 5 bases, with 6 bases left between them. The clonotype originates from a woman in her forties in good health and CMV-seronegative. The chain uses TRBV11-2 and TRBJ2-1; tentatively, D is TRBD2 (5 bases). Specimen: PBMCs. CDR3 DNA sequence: TGTGCCAGCAGCTTAGGGCGGGACAATGAGCAGTTCTTC. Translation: CASSLGRDNEQFF.